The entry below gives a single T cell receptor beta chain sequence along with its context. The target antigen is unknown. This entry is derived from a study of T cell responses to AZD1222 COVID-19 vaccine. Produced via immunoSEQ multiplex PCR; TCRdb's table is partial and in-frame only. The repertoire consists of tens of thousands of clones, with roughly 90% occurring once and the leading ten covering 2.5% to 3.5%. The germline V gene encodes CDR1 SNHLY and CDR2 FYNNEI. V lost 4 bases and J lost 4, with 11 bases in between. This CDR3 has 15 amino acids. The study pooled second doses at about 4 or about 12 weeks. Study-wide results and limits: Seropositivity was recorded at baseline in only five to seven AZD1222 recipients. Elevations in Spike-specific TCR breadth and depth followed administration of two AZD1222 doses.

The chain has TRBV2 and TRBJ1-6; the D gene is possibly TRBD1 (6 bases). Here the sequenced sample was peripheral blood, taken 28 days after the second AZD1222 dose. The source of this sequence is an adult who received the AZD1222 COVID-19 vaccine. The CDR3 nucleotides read TGTGCCAGCAGTGCCCTGGGACAATATAATTCACCCCTCCACTTT. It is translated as CASSALGQYNSPLHF. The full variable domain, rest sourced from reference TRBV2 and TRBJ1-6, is EPEVTQTPSHQVTQMGQEVILRCVPISNHLYFYWYRQILGQKVEFLVSFYNNEISEKSEIFDDQFSVERPDGSNFTLKIRSTKLEDSAMYFCASSALGQYNSPLHFGNGTRLTVT.